These 7 T cell receptor beta chains originate from one sample sequenced in a study of cytomegalovirus exposure and HLA in healthy donors. This PCR relied on a set of 60 Vbeta primers and 13 Jbeta primers. Measured with immunoSEQ multiplex PCR; TCRdb has only the in-frame clones, and not every one. Of some 150,000 clones listed, around nine tenths were seen once; the top ten hold 0.85%. Material for sequencing was PBMCs. The receptors derive from a woman aged 30 to 39 in good health and CMV-seronegative.

Written as DNA, the CDR3 is TGTGCCAGCAGTGAGACAGAGTACAATGAGCAGTTCTTC. Encoded protein: CASSETEYNEQFF. The chain links TRBV6-1 to TRBJ2-1; tentatively, D is TRBD1 (5 bases). Germline lookup yields CDR1 MNHNS and CDR2 SASEGT. Trimming removed 3 bases from V and 4 bases from J, with 7 bases in between. The CDR3 is 13 amino acids.

J is TRBJ2-3 and V is TRBV2; a possible D gene is TRBD2 (5 bases). V was trimmed by 5 bases and J by 2 bases, leaving 17 bases between them. There are 16 residues in the CDR3. CDR1 SNHLY and CDR2 FYNNEI come from the germline V gene. CDR3 region: CASSLGGEPYTDTQYF. Here the CDR3 DNA reads TGTGCCAGCAGTCTCGGAGGCGAACCGTACACAGATACGCAGTATTTT.

This clone was recorded once. The chain recombines TRBV30 with TRBJ1-1; 12 bases map to TRBD1. Germline V gene lookup returns CDR1 GTSNPN and CDR2 SVGIG (reference sequence). The V gene end was trimmed by 3 bases and the J gene end by 11 bases; junction bases not matched to a gene: 10. CDR3 length: 14 amino acids. The CDR3 DNA follows: TGTGCCTGGAGGGTGGGACAGGGGGCGGTAAGGGCTTTCTTT. This gives the protein CAWRVGQGAVRAFF. The full variable domain, rest sourced from reference TRBV30 and TRBJ1-1, is SQTIHQWPATLVQPVGSPLSLECTVEGTSNPNLYWYRQAAGRGLQLLFYSVGIGQISSEVPQNLSASRPQDRQFILSSKKLLLSDSGFYLCAWRVGQGAVRAFFGQGTRLTVV.

The rearrangement joins TRBV7-2 to TRBJ1-2; maybe TRBD1 (6 bases). The CDR3 loop spans 15 amino acids. Germline lookup yields CDR1 SGHTA and CDR2 FQGNSA. Trimming took 0 bases from V and 7 from J, leaving 15 bases between them. The CDR3 sequence is CASSLAFRGAGGYTF. The CDR3 nucleotides read TGTGCCAGCAGCTTAGCGTTTCGGGGGGCGGGTGGCTACACCTTC. Drawing the rest from reference TRBV7-2 and TRBJ1-2, the complete variable domain is GAGVSQSPSNKVTEKGKDVELRCDPISGHTALYWYRQSLGQGLEFLIYFQGNSAPDKSGLPSDRFSAERTGGSVSTLTIQRTQQEDSAVYLCASSLAFRGAGGYTFGSGTRLTVV.

V gene TRBV5-1 combines with J gene TRBJ2-7, with D possibly matching TRBD1 (7 bases). V was cut by 0 bases and J by 4 bases, with 17 bases left in between. CDR1 and CDR2 from the germline V gene are SGHRS and YFSETQ. This CDR3 is built from 16 residues. CDR3 sequence (DNA): TGCGCCAGCAGCTTGGCGGGCACAGGGGCGGGGTACGAGCAGTACTTC. Amino acid sequence: CASSLAGTGAGYEQYF.

This clone was seen a single time. CDR3 coding DNA: TGTGCCAGCAGTTTATTAGGCCGGCGGGGCACTGAAGCTTTCTTT. It is translated as CASSLLGRRGTEAFF. The chain employs TRBV27 and TRBJ1-1; D is undetermined. The V and J ends lost 1 base and 4 bases respectively, with 13 bases between them. This CDR3 region has 15 residues. Germline V gives CDR1 MNHEY, CDR2 SMNVEV (reference sequence).

In the case of this clone: Other DNA sequences within the sample encode an identical CDR3. The J gene is TRBJ2-3, the V gene TRBV6-1; possibly TRBD2 for D (6 bases). The germline V gene has CDR1 MNHNS and CDR2 SASEGT. V lost 6 bases to trimming and J lost 6 bases, with 22 bases between them. The CDR3 has 16 amino acids. The CDR3 reads CASSEKRRLDTDTQYF. For the CDR3, the DNA is TGTGCCAGCAGCGAAAAGCGGAGACTAGACACGGATACGCAGTATTTT.